This TCR beta chain derives from a study of OX40 agonist ivuxolimab in advanced cancers. Study details: An agonistic anti-OX40 (CD134) antibody, ivuxolimab, was used to treat the patients. Age averaged around 58 years (range roughly 23 to 79), and just over 80% were male.

Of note for this clone: Its target is not known.

Study-wide results and limits: Both blood CD4+ and CD8+ T cells showed clonal growth by week 6 at 0.1 to 3.0 mg/kg.

Using immunoSEQ multiplex PCR, the repertoire was profiled, and TCRdb retains in-frame clones only, with some absent. The table records approximately 49,000 clones, roughly 85% of them present only once. Looked up from germline, CDR1 is SGDLS and CDR2 is YYNGEE. The CDR3 contains 12 residues. V shed 3 bases and J 13 bases; nucleotides not matched to a gene: 2. V usage is TRBV9 and J usage is TRBJ1-6, with 9 bases identical to TRBD1. The material was CD4+ or CD8+ T cells sorted from blood, obtained in a trial of the OX40 agonist ivuxolimab. The source is an adult with an advanced solid tumor such as melanoma, head and neck, liver or kidney cancer. CDR3 sequence: CASSGDRAPLHF. DNA for the CDR3: TGTGCCAGCAGCGGGGACAGGGCGCCCCTCCACTTT.